This record looks at one T cell receptor (beta chain) sequence and its context. Its antigen is currently not known. Base qualities are missing; no much larger clone stands one base away. The entry originates in a study of T cell responses to AZD1222 COVID-19 vaccine (dated by TCRdb to the early 2020s). The study in broad terms: A total of just over 230 trial participants underwent TCR sequencing, of whom 207 received two doses of AZD1222 and about 26 received two doses of the MenACWY control vaccine. Enrollment into the trials was organized by age into subgroups of 18-55, 56-69 and 70-plus years, and those subgroups contained roughly 140, 27 and 60 TCR-sequenced participants, respectively. Overall study results and their limits: After two AZD1222 doses, both the breadth and the depth of spike-specific TCRs were significantly higher than at day 0 and than in MenACWY recipients. Because no day 14 peak-response samples were available, the repertoires could be characterized only after the peak T cell response. The whole spike protein was spanned by vaccine-associated CD4 TCRs, and dominant responses were seen in regions 160-218 and 743-854. Reportedly, almost half of the unique spike-specific TCRs recognized epitopes lying outside the regions that are mutated in the B.1.351 and B.1.1.7 variants. Most participants were white British and females outnumbered males, and the authors suggested that clonal diversity may have been underestimated. The 56-69-year group was small, and its depth increase did not reach significance, likely because of low power. Only a handful of AZD1222 recipients were SARS-CoV-2 seropositive at baseline, limiting conclusions about previously exposed vaccinees.

The CDR3 regions of human TCRbeta chains were analyzed by immunosequencing. In the original analysis: Repertoire TCRs were checked for matches against a reference library of SARS-CoV-2-specific TCRs that had been generated using the MIRA antigen-specificity platform. Breadth was defined as the fraction of unique TCRs that were SARS-CoV-2-associated. Depth was defined as the fraction of total T cells that were SARS-CoV-2-associated. Using the MIRA data, every spike-specific TCR was mapped to the spike region that the TCR reacted to and assigned to either a CD4 or a CD8 class. Log10-transformed breadth and depth values were compared by one-way ANOVA with Sidak's multiple comparisons tests. In its TCRdb copy, this immuneACCESS table keeps in-frame sequences only and misses some clones. Where compared with another copy, unresolved V genes explain less than half of these, and the others have no known cause. The V and J calls and clone size come from that table; D and trimming were worked out from the DNA. Within this sample are about 40,000 clones, with 65% to 85% of them counted one time only. About a sixth of the sample is taken by the ten largest.

The sample's time point label, in plain terms: about 28 days (+/-7) after the second vaccine dose. AZD1222 recipients whose second dose came at about 4 weeks and those whose second dose came at about 12 weeks were combined into one group, since spike-specific TCR depth and breadth did not differ between the two schedules. The vaccinee samples were drawn from two UK trials, COV001 and COV002, one of which was a single-blind randomized controlled phase 2/3 trial testing AZD1222 (ChAdOx1 nCoV-19) in healthy adults. For TCRbeta chain sequencing, PBMC samples were collected from trial participants at day 0 and at day 28 after the second dose. The clonotype originates from an adult who received the AZD1222 COVID-19 vaccine. Sequencing used peripheral blood, obtained 28 days after the second AZD1222 dose.

The sequenced DNA is TGTGCCAGCAGCGGGGGTATGACCCAGTACTTC. The resulting protein is CASSGGMTQYF. The chain is assembled from TRBV28 and TRBJ2-5; a tentative D call is TRBD2 (6 bases match). CDR1 and CDR2 are read off the germline V gene as MDHEN and SYDVKM. From its cysteine to its phenylalanine, the CDR3 spans 11 amino acids. Only the CDR3 DNA is retained, 33 bases long and in frame from the first base. V sheds 6 bases and J sheds 7 bases, leaving 9 bases between their ends. With the portions outside the CDR3 filled from the reference TRBV28 and TRBJ2-5 genes, the complete variable region becomes DVKVTQSSRYLVKRTGEKVFLECVQDMDHENMFWYRQDPGLGLRLIYFSYDVKMKEKGDIPEGYSVSREKKERFSLILESASTNQTSMYLCASSGGMTQYFGPGTRLLVL.